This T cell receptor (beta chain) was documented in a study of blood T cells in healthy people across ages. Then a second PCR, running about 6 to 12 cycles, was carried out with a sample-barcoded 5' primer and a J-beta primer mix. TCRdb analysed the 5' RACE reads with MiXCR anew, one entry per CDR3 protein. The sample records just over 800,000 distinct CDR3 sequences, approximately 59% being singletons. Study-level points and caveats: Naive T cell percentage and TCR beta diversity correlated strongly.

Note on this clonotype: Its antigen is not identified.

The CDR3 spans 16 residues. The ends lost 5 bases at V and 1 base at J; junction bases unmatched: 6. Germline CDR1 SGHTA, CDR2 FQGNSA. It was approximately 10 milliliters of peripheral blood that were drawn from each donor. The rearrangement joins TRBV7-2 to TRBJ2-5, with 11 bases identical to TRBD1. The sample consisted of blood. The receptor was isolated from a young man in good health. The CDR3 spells CASSPRTGGFQETQYF. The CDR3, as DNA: TGTGCCAGCAGCCCACGGACAGGGGGCTTCCAAGAGACCCAGTACTTC.